The following is a T cell receptor beta chain sequence with its context. The sample is drawn from a study of shared T cell receptors in the human thymus. CDR3 length: 14 amino acids. Germline loops: CDR1 SGDLS, CDR2 YYNGEE. The germline V and J ends were trimmed by 4 bases and 2 bases, with 9 bases remaining between them. TCRdb's table, derived via immunoSEQ multiplex PCR, lists solely in-frame clones and lacks some. Of hundreds of thousands of clones detected, 80% to 90% appear once; the ten largest clones hold under 0.012%. The sample was also reused in another study, on human thymus T cells.

The TCR was taken from a girl less than two years old with a congenital heart defect. Sequencing used thymocytes. This chain joins TRBV9 and TRBJ2-2, with no clear D. CDR3: CASSPRRNTGELFF. For the CDR3, the DNA is TGTGCCAGCAGCCCCCGCAGAAACACCGGGGAGCTGTTTTTT. Variable domain in full (rest from reference TRBV9 and TRBJ2-2): DSGVTQTPKHLITATGQRVTLRCSPRSGDLSVYWYQQSLDQGLQFLIQYYNGEERAKGNILERFSAQQFPDLHSELNLSSLELGDSALYFCASSPRRNTGELFFGEGSRLTVL.